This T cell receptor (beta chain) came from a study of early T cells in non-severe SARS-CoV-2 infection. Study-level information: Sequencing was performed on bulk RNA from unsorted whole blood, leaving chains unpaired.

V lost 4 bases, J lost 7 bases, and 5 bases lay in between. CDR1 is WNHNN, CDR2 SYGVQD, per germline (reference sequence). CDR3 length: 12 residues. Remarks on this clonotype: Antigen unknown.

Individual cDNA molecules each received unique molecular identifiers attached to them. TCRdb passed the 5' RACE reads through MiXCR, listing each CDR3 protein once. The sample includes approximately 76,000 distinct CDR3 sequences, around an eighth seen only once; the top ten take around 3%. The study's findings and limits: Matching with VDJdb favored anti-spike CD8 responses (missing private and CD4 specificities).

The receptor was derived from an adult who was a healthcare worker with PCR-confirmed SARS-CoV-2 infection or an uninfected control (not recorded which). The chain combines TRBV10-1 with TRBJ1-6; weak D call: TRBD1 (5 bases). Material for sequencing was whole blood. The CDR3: CASSGGNSPLHF. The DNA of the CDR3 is TGCGCCAGCAGTGGGGGGAATTCACCCCTCCACTTT.